Listed here are 22 T cell receptor beta chains from one sample, sequenced in a study of cytomegalovirus exposure and HLA in healthy donors. The PCR contained 60 Vbeta and 13 Jbeta primers. Only in-frame clones appear in the TCRdb table, and some are missing; sequencing was by immunoSEQ multiplex PCR. The sample lists under 200,000 clones; 55% to 65% were seen once. Sequenced input: PBMCs. The receptors stem from a middle-aged man in good health and CMV-seronegative.

The table lists this clone with a few counts. The V and J genes are TRBV5-1 and TRBJ2-2, with D tentatively TRBD1 (5 bases). Trimming removed 4 bases from V and 4 bases from J, with 14 bases in between. Germline CDR1 and CDR2: SGHRS and YFSETQ. The CDR3 is made up of 15 amino acids. The CDR3 nucleotides read TGCGCCAGCAGCCTCTCGACAGTAATCACCGGGGAGCTGTTTTTT. Its protein product is CASSLSTVITGELFF.

The chain recombines TRBV5-4 with TRBJ2-2; 15 bases are shared with TRBD2. CDR1 and CDR2 from the germline V gene are SGHNT and YYREEE (reference sequence). The V and J ends lost 4 bases and 6 bases, in that order; junction bases with no gene match: 7. This CDR3 has 17 residues. CDR3 bases: TGTGCCAGCAGCCCCCAACGGACTAGCGGGGGGGCCGGGGAGCTGTTTTTT. As protein: CASSPQRTSGGAGELFF.

The V gene is TRBV2, the J gene TRBJ2-5, with 7 bases matching TRBD2. The germline V gene encodes CDR1 SNHLY and CDR2 FYNNEI. The CDR3 runs to 15 residues. Trimming at V came to 2 bases and at J to 5 bases, leaving 8 bases not matched to a gene. The CDR3 sequence is CASSESGGRGETQYF. CDR3 sequence (DNA): TGTGCCAGCAGTGAAAGTGGCGGGAGAGGCGAGACCCAGTACTTC.

J is TRBJ1-1 and V is TRBV30, with D perhaps TRBD1 (5 bases). Germline CDR1 is GTSNPN and CDR2 is SVGIG (reference sequence). CDR3 length: 14 residues. The germline V and J ends were trimmed by 4 bases and 1 base, with 13 bases remaining between them. CDR3 coding DNA: TGTGCCTGGAAAGGGGCGATAAAGAACACTGAAGCTTTCTTT. Translating gives CAWKGAIKNTEAFF. The variable domain in full, completed from reference TRBV30 and TRBJ1-1, reads SQTIHQWPATLVQPVGSPLSLECTVEGTSNPNLYWYRQAAGRGLQLLFYSVGIGQISSEVPQNLSASRPQDRQFILSSKKLLLSDSGFYLCAWKGAIKNTEAFFGQGTRLTVV.

V gene TRBV28 combines with J gene TRBJ2-7, with 7 nucleotides matching TRBD1. CDR3 length equals 15 residues. Trimming cost V 5 bases and J 3 bases; bases outside gene matches: 10. Germline values: CDR1 MDHEN, CDR2 SYDVKM. The CDR3 region has the DNA TGTGCCAGCAGTCTCCGGGACAGACCAGTCTACGAGCAGTACTTC. Translated: CASSLRDRPVYEQYF.

The chain uses TRBV5-4 and TRBJ2-3; 7 bases map to TRBD1. The V gene's germline CDR1 is SGHNT and CDR2 YYREEE (reference sequence). With V trimmed by 4 bases and J by 7 bases, 18 bases remained unmatched. The CDR3 contains 17 residues. DNA of the CDR3: TGTGCCAGCAGCCCGAGACAGGGACGAGGGATCCGTAATACGCAGTATTTT. Protein: CASSPRQGRGIRNTQYF. The full variable domain, rest sourced from reference TRBV5-4 and TRBJ2-3, is ETGVTQSPTHLIKTRGQQVTLRCSSQSGHNTVSWYQQALGQGPQFIFQYYREEENGRGNFPPRFSGLQFPNYSSELNVNALELDDSALYLCASSPRQGRGIRNTQYFGPGTRLTVL.

This clone was seen a few times. The rearrangement joins TRBV5-6 to TRBJ1-5, with TRBD1 identical over 10 bases. CDR1 SGHDT and CDR2 YYEEEE come from the germline V gene. The CDR3 sequence is 16 residues long. The V and J ends lost 4 bases and 7 bases, in that order; junction bases with no gene match: 11. CDR3 sequence reads: CASSQDRGREGQPQHF. The CDR3 region has the DNA TGTGCCAGCAGCCAAGACAGGGGGCGCGAAGGACAGCCCCAGCATTTT.

The chain has TRBV27 and TRBJ1-1, with 10 bases lining up with TRBD1. This CDR3 has 17 amino acids. Germline loops: CDR1 MNHEY, CDR2 SMNVEV (reference sequence). The ends lost 6 bases at V and 0 bases at J; junction bases unmatched: 10. The CDR3 protein is CASRYGQGVWMNTEAFF. The CDR3 nucleotides read TGTGCCAGCAGGTACGGACAGGGGGTATGGATGAACACTGAAGCTTTCTTT.

The V and J genes are TRBV19 and TRBJ2-5, with 11 bases aligning to TRBD2. Looked up from germline, CDR1 is LNHDA and CDR2 is SQIVND (reference sequence). J gave up 5 bases and V 3 bases, and 8 bases lay outside the gene matches. The CDR3 consists of 16 residues. The CDR3 protein is CASSMGSGGAGETQYF. CDR3 nucleotide sequence: TGTGCCAGTAGTATGGGTAGCGGGGGGGCCGGGGAGACCCAGTACTTC.

This clone was seen only a few times. The J gene is TRBJ2-4, the V gene TRBV7-9, with D perhaps matching TRBD2 (6 bases). CDR1 and CDR2 from the germline V gene are SEHNR and FQNEAQ (reference sequence). Trimming shortened V by 5 bases and J by 3 bases, and 11 bases separated the two germline ends. CDR3 length: 14 residues. CDR3 nucleotides: TGTGCCAGCAGCCCACGGGGGAGCAAAAACATTCAGTACTTC. It specifies CASSPRGSKNIQYF.

About this clone: The same CDR3 can be traced to other DNA sequences in this sample. The chain carries TRBV5-1 and TRBJ2-3; 10 bases are a match to TRBD2. V dropped 0 bases and J dropped 3; count of bases not matched to a gene: 4. Germline CDR1 is SGHRS and CDR2 is YFSETQ. The CDR3 sequence is 16 residues long. The CDR3 DNA sequence: TGCGCCAGCAGCTTGGAGGGTAGCGGGGGGACAGATACGCAGTATTTT. The encoded protein is CASSLEGSGGTDTQYF.

V usage is TRBV4-1 and J usage is TRBJ1-6; 8 nucleotides line up with TRBD1. CDR1 is MGHRA and CDR2 is YSYEKL in the germline V gene. Trimming cost V 2 bases and J 8 bases; bases outside gene matches: 5. This CDR3 is built from 15 residues. The CDR3 DNA reads as TGCGCCAGCAGCCAATCCGGGACAGGTGATTCACCCCTCCACTTT. This sequence encodes CASSQSGTGDSPLHF.

J is TRBJ2-3 and V is TRBV28, with D unresolved. The CDR3 spans 12 residues. V was trimmed by 6 bases and J by 5 bases, leaving 9 bases between them. Germline loops: CDR1 MDHEN, CDR2 SYDVKM. CDR3 amino acids: CASRTFKDTQYF. The CDR3 nucleotides read TGTGCCAGCAGGACTTTTAAAGATACGCAGTATTTT.

The chain couples TRBV19 to TRBJ1-5; D is possibly TRBD1 (6 bases). Germline CDR1 and CDR2: LNHDA and SQIVND (reference sequence). The CDR3 spans 15 residues. The V end was cut by 5 bases, the J end by 7 bases, with 18 bases between. The CDR3 reads CASSPPVNREQPQHF. The CDR3, as DNA: TGTGCCAGTAGTCCTCCGGTGAACAGGGAGCAGCCCCAGCATTTT.

A single count supports this clone. The chain is built from TRBV4-2 and TRBJ2-5; 15 positions match TRBD2. V lost 1 base to trimming and J lost 4 bases; unmatched junction nucleotides: 7. CDR1 and CDR2 from the germline V gene are LGHNA and YNFKEQ. This CDR3 is built from 18 residues. Written as DNA, the CDR3 is TGTGCCAGCAGCCAAGCGGGACTAGCGGGAGGATATGGAGAGACCCAGTACTTC. Protein: CASSQAGLAGGYGETQYF.

The chain couples TRBV7-3 to TRBJ2-3; TRBD2 matches at 12 bases. Germline V gives CDR1 SGHTA, CDR2 FQGTGA. With 5 bases clipped from V and 3 bases from J, the junction kept 6 bases outside the gene matches. This CDR3 has 16 amino acids. As DNA, the CDR3 is TGTGCCAGCAGCCGACTAGCGGGGGTCAAAACAGATACGCAGTATTTT. Protein sequence: CASSRLAGVKTDTQYF.

A few counts support this clone. The V and J genes are TRBV5-5 and TRBJ1-1; possibly TRBD1 for D (5 bases). With 3 bases removed from V and 6 bases from J, the gap between germline ends came to 12 bases. The CDR3 has 13 amino acids. Germline V CDR1 and CDR2: SGHKS, YYEKEE (reference sequence). The CDR3 loop reads CASSSQGAAEAFF. The CDR3 DNA reads as TGTGCCAGCAGCTCCCAAGGGGCGGCTGAAGCTTTCTTT.

J is TRBJ2-7 and V is TRBV6-1; 9 bases are a match to TRBD1. V was pared by 1 base and J by 2 bases, with 3 bases of the junction left unmatched. The CDR3 spans 15 residues. Germline CDR1 is MNHNS and CDR2 is SASEGT. The DNA for the CDR3 is TGTGCCAGCAGTGAAGGCAGGACAGGGGCCTACGAGCAGTACTTC. Encoded protein: CASSEGRTGAYEQYF.

This clone was picked up one time. The CDR3 loop is CASRLRTGEGTQYF. CDR3 in DNA: TGTGCCAGCAGGTTGCGGACAGGGGAAGGGACCCAGTACTTC. V gene TRBV27 combines with J gene TRBJ2-5, with 9 bases fitting TRBD1. V dropped 6 bases and J dropped 7; count of bases not matched to a gene: 9. The CDR3 contains 14 residues. The germline CDR1 and CDR2 sequences are MNHEY and SMNVEV (reference sequence).

The chain joins TRBV7-8 to TRBJ1-1, with D possibly being TRBD1 (6 bases). CDR3 length: 13 amino acids. Germline-derived CDR1 and CDR2 are SGHVS and FQNEAQ. V was cut by 5 bases and J by 4 bases, with 11 bases left in between. The CDR3 DNA sequence: TGTGCCAGCAGCCCCCAGGGGTTCACTGAAGCTTTCTTT. It is translated as CASSPQGFTEAFF. Complete variable domain (other parts from reference TRBV7-8 and TRBJ1-1): GAGVSQSPRYKVAKRGQDVALRCDPISGHVSLFWYQQALGQGPEFLTYFQNEAQLDKSGLPSDRFFAERPEGSVSTLKIQRTQQEDSAVYLCASSPQGFTEAFFGQGTRLTVV.

As concerns this clone: One end of the junction fails to match germline, which may point to a read error. The J gene is TRBJ1-2, the V gene TRBV7-9; D is undetermined. This CDR3 contains 14 residues. CDR1 and CDR2 (germline): SEHNR, FQNEAQ (reference sequence). CDR3 in amino acids: CSSSLRQENYGYTF. As DNA, the CDR3 is TGTTCCAGCAGCTTAAGGCAGGAAAACTATGGCTACACCTTC. Filled out from reference TRBV7-9 and TRBJ1-2, the complete variable domain reads DTGVSQNPRHKITKRGQNVTFRCDPISEHNRLYWYRQTLGQGPEFLTYFQNEAQLEKSRLLSDRFSAERPKGSFSTLEIQRTEQGDSAMYLCSSSLRQENYGYTFGSGTRLTVV.

V usage is TRBV30 and J usage is TRBJ2-1; 9 bases line up with TRBD2. Germline CDR1 is GTSNPN and CDR2 is SVGIG (reference sequence). J gave up 0 bases and V 0 bases, and 3 bases lay outside the gene matches. This CDR3 has 16 amino acids. CDR3: CAWSVRGRASYNEQFF. CDR3 DNA sequence: TGTGCCTGGAGTGTACGCGGGAGGGCCTCCTACAATGAGCAGTTCTTC.